These 21 T cell receptor beta chains were sequenced from one sample in a study of blood T cell repertoires in COVID-19. Profiled with immunoSEQ multiplex PCR; TCRdb holds only in-frame clones, not every one. The data hold about 180,000 clones, with 70% to 90% observed a single time. Material: peripheral blood. The receptors derive from a woman aged 30 to 39 with acute or convalescent COVID-19.

The chain recombines TRBV25-1 with TRBJ1-2; D gene ambiguous. V was shortened by 1 base and J by 8 bases, with 5 bases between the two germline ends. The CDR3 runs 11 residues. Germline-derived CDR1 and CDR2 are MGHDK and SYGVNS. CDR3 sequence (DNA): TGTGCCAGCAGTGAATCGGAGGGCTACACCTTC. It codes for CASSESEGYTF.

The chain carries TRBV30 and TRBJ2-7; TRBD2 agrees at 9 bases. V shed 7 bases and J 6 bases; nucleotides not matched to a gene: 10. Germline loops: CDR1 GTSNPN, CDR2 SVGIG (reference sequence). This CDR3 region has 13 residues. DNA of the CDR3: TGTGCCTCTGCTTTAGCGGGAGTTGGCGAGCAGTACTTC. As protein: CASALAGVGEQYF.

The CDR3 DNA reads as TGTGCCAGCAGCTCAGGGTTTGAAGCTTTCTTT. This sequence encodes CASSSGFEAFF. The chain uses TRBV11-2 and TRBJ1-1; possibly TRBD1 for D (5 bases). The CDR3 spans 11 residues. CDR1 is SGHAT, CDR2 FQNNGV, per germline. Trimming stripped 4 bases from V and 7 bases from J, with 7 bases between.

This clone was found once. The J gene is TRBJ2-7, the V gene TRBV23-1; 8 positions agree with TRBD2. TRBV23-1 is an ORF for which the function is uncertain. The CDR3 runs to 15 residues. V shed 7 bases and J 1 base; nucleotides not matched to a gene: 9. CDR3 sequence: CASIATGLDSYEQYF. CDR3 sequence (DNA): TGCGCCAGCATAGCAACGGGACTAGATTCCTACGAGCAGTACTTC.

The chain is built from TRBV6-8 and TRBJ2-3, with D possibly TRBD2 on 6 matching bases. In germline, CDR1 is MNHGY, CDR2 SAAAGT. Trimming removed 10 bases from V and 0 bases from J, with 17 bases in between. The CDR3 runs 15 residues. CDR3: CATTPAGASTDTQYF. The CDR3 coding sequence is TGTGCCACCACCCCAGCGGGTGCTAGCACAGATACGCAGTATTTT.

This chain links TRBV5-6 with TRBJ2-4; D remains unclear. Germline values: CDR1 SGHDT, CDR2 YYEEEE. The CDR3 runs to 14 residues. Trimming left V 6 bases short and J 0 bases short, with 10 bases between. The CDR3 reads CASIRRVAKNIQYF. In DNA form, the CDR3 reads TGTGCCAGCATACGACGGGTAGCCAAAAACATTCAGTACTTC.

V usage is TRBV30 and J usage is TRBJ2-5; D gene uncertain. The germline V gene has CDR1 GTSNPN and CDR2 SVGIG (reference sequence). V was pared by 0 bases and J by 7 bases, with 6 bases between. The length of the CDR3 is 11 residues. The CDR3 loop reads CAWSVLTTQYF. CDR3 coding DNA: TGTGCCTGGAGTGTACTAACGACCCAGTACTTC.

The chain recombines TRBV19 with TRBJ2-1; 8 bases align to TRBD1. The germline CDR1 and CDR2 sequences are LNHDA and SQIVND (reference sequence). The CDR3 totals 15 residues. J was trimmed by 0 bases and V by 4 bases; bases with no gene match: 2. Here the CDR3 reads CASSTGTGSYNEQFF. The CDR3 DNA reads TGTGCCAGTAGTACCGGGACAGGCTCCTACAATGAGCAGTTCTTC. The variable domain in full, completed from reference TRBV19 and TRBJ2-1, reads DGGITQSPKYLFRKEGQNVTLSCEQNLNHDAMYWYRQDPGQGLRLIYYSQIVNDFQKGDIAEGYSVSREKKESFPLTVTSAQKNPTAFYLCASSTGTGSYNEQFFGPGTRLTVL.

The chain carries TRBV9 and TRBJ2-7, with a possible D match to TRBD1 (5 bases). The V gene's germline CDR1 is SGDLS and CDR2 YYNGEE. The CDR3 covers 14 residues. Trimming took 0 bases from V and 2 from J, leaving 9 bases between them. The CDR3 DNA follows: TGTGCCAGCAGCGTAGGCGGACAACCCTACGAGCAGTACTTC. Its translation: CASSVGGQPYEQYF.

The rearrangement joins TRBV7-8 to TRBJ1-3; TRBD1 might be the D (5 bases). The CDR3 loop spans 15 amino acids. V lost 4 bases and J 3 bases, leaving 13 bases between the germline ends. Germline CDR1 and CDR2: SGHVS and FQNEAQ. The CDR3 loop reads CASSSGGGGGNTIYF. CDR3 nucleotides: TGTGCCAGCAGCTCAGGCGGGGGTGGTGGAAACACCATATATTTT.

This clone showed up just a few times. The gene calls are TRBV19 and TRBJ2-1; D uncertain. V lost 1 base, J lost 6 bases, and 16 bases lay in between. This CDR3 has 16 residues. Germline CDR1 and CDR2: LNHDA and SQIVND (reference sequence). The CDR3 here is CASSIVSPSVVNEQFF. The CDR3 DNA reads TGTGCCAGTAGTATAGTATCACCGAGTGTGGTCAATGAGCAGTTCTTC.

This chain joins TRBV12-3 or TRBV12-4 and TRBJ1-2; D is ambiguous. The CDR3 sequence is 12 residues long. Between the trimmed V and J ends, which lost 7 bases and 8 bases, there was a span of 14 bases. The CDR3 DNA reads TGTGCCAGCACCGGGGTAATGAGCGGCTACACCTTC. Protein sequence: CASTGVMSGYTF.

This clone was seen more than once but under ten times. V gene TRBV28 combines with J gene TRBJ1-1; D gene uncertain. The V gene lost 2 bases and the J gene lost 3 bases, with 10 bases spanning the gap. The CDR3 sequence is 14 residues long. The germline CDR1 and CDR2 sequences are MDHEN and SYDVKM. The CDR3 spells CASSLVSGHTEAFF. Written as DNA, the CDR3 is TGTGCCAGCAGTTTAGTCTCAGGCCACACTGAAGCTTTCTTT.

As regards this clone: In the same sample, other DNA sequences code for this CDR3. The V call is TRBV11-2, the J call TRBJ1-4, with no clear D. CDR1 and CDR2 (germline): SGHAT, FQNNGV. This CDR3 contains 12 residues. Trimming left V 2 bases short and J 5 bases short, with 3 bases between. CDR3 DNA: TGTGCCAGCAGCTTATCGAATGAAAAACTGTTTTTT. Translating it yields CASSLSNEKLFF. The whole variable domain, filled in from reference TRBV11-2 and TRBJ1-4, reads EAGVAQSPRYKIIEKRQSVAFWCNPISGHATLYWYQQILGQGPKLLIQFQNNGVVDDSQLPKDRFSAERLKGVDSTLKIQPAKLEDSAVYLCASSLSNEKLFFGSGTQLSVL.

The genes are TRBV24-1 and TRBJ2-6, with 10 bases fitting TRBD1. Germline assignment: CDR1 KGHDR and CDR2 SFDVKD. The CDR3 has 18 residues. V trimming: 9 bases; J trimming: 3 bases; junction bases outside the gene matches: 13. CDR3 coding DNA: TGTGCCACCTTAGCCGGGACAGGGGTTTTTCGTGGGGCCAACGTCCTGACTTTC. Protein product: CATLAGTGVFRGANVLTF.

The chain is built from TRBV18 and TRBJ2-2; maybe TRBD2 (6 bases). Germline-derived CDR1 and CDR2 are KGHSH and LQKENI. V shed 2 bases and J shed 5 bases, with 18 bases lying between them. CDR3 size: 17 residues. The CDR3 DNA follows: TGTGCCAGCTCACCATTTCATGGTGGACTAAGGACCGGGGAGCTGTTTTTT. Amino acids: CASSPFHGGLRTGELFF.

Turning to this clone: Different DNA sequences within this sample yield the same CDR3. This rearrangement joins TRBV19 to TRBJ2-5, with D possibly TRBD2 on 7 matching bases. The V end was cut by 5 bases, the J end by 5 bases, with 12 bases between. This CDR3 is 13 amino acids long. Germline V lookup: CDR1 LNHDA, CDR2 SQIVND (reference sequence). Here the CDR3 reads CASSSWGGETQYF. The CDR3 DNA reads as TGTGCCAGTAGTTCCTGGGGGGGCGAGACCCAGTACTTC.

Only one count was recorded for this clone. This chain links TRBV12-3 or TRBV12-4 with TRBJ2-3; D remains unclear. This CDR3 contains 12 residues. Between the trimmed V and J ends, which lost 1 base and 5 bases, there was a span of 4 bases. CDR3 residues: CASSLDKDTQYF. CDR3 nucleotides: TGTGCCAGCAGTTTAGATAAAGATACGCAGTATTTT.

V is TRBV28 and J is TRBJ1-1; possibly TRBD1 for D (6 bases). CDR1 is MDHEN, CDR2 SYDVKM, per germline. This CDR3 comprises 12 residues. Trimming pared 5 bases from V and 9 bases from J, leaving 13 bases between. In nucleotides, the CDR3 is TGTGCCAGCAGTCCCTCTGACAGGAAAGCTTTCTTT. Its translation is CASSPSDRKAFF.

The chain links TRBV15 to TRBJ1-2, with 8 bases matching TRBD1. There are 15 residues in the CDR3. CDR1 and CDR2 (germline): LNHNV, YYDKDF (reference sequence). Trimming removed 4 bases from V and 3 bases from J; junction bases left unmatched: 7. CDR3 sequence reads: CATSTRQGSDYGYTF. The CDR3 nucleotides are TGTGCCACCAGCACCCGACAGGGGAGCGACTATGGCTACACCTTC.

The gene calls are TRBV2 and TRBJ2-2; weak D call: TRBD1 (5 bases). Trimming removed 3 bases at V and 4 bases at J, with 9 bases between. Looked up from germline, CDR1 is SNHLY and CDR2 is FYNNEI. The CDR3 loop spans 14 amino acids. The CDR3 protein is CASSDRVGTGELFF. The CDR3 nucleotides read TGTGCCAGCAGTGACAGGGTTGGCACCGGGGAGCTGTTTTTT. The whole variable domain, filled in from reference TRBV2 and TRBJ2-2, reads EPEVTQTPSHQVTQMGQEVILRCVPISNHLYFYWYRQILGQKVEFLVSFYNNEISEKSEIFDDQFSVERPDGSNFTLKIRSTKLEDSAMYFCASSDRVGTGELFFGEGSRLTVL.